Each of the 17 T cell receptor beta chains below was sequenced from the same sample in a study of post-analysis software for immune sequencing data. Study outcomes and limitations: About five TRBV segments were more frequent in patients than controls; TRBV5-6, TRBV5-1 and TRBV20-1 belonged to this group.

Tagging with unique molecular identifiers was a feature of the TCR beta cDNA libraries. TCRdb independently ran MiXCR on the PCR reads; one entry per CDR3 protein. The sample carries about 810,000 distinct CDR3 sequences, about 53% recorded once. Antigens for these TCRs are unknown. Sequences were obtained from blood. These receptors all stem from a girl aged 5 to 17 with multiple sclerosis.

The rearrangement uses TRBV29-1 and TRBJ2-3; 7 nucleotides align to TRBD1. J was trimmed by 2 bases and V by 7 bases; bases with no gene match: 18. This CDR3 spans 17 amino acids. Per germline, CDR1 SQVTM and CDR2 ANQGSEA. CDR3 region: CSATPPRLGQTTDTQYF. The CDR3 coding sequence is TGCAGCGCTACGCCTCCTAGGCTGGGACAGACCACAGATACGCAGTATTTT.

V usage is TRBV7-2 and J usage is TRBJ2-5; D call uncertain. Germline CDR1 reads SGHTA; CDR2 reads FQGNSA. V lost 5 bases and J 1 base, leaving 17 bases between the germline ends. The CDR3 totals 16 residues. CDR3 amino acids: CASSPVAFAVQETQYF. In DNA form, the CDR3 reads TGTGCCAGCAGCCCCGTCGCATTTGCGGTCCAAGAGACCCAGTACTTC.

This chain connects TRBV7-9 to TRBJ2-3; no reliable D call. Germline V gene data show CDR1 as SEHNR and CDR2 as FQNEAQ (reference sequence). Trimming removed 2 bases at V and 3 bases at J, with 9 bases between. The CDR3 spans 14 residues. The CDR3 protein is CASSLPGNTDTQYF. CDR3 coding DNA: TGTGCCAGCAGCTTACCCGGTAATACAGATACGCAGTATTTT.

The chain combines TRBV20-1 with TRBJ2-5; D unresolved. This CDR3 region has 14 residues. CDR1 is DFQATT, CDR2 SNEGSKA, per germline (reference sequence). Trimming took off 5 bases at V and 5 bases at J, with 18 bases between the two ends. CDR3 nucleotides: TGCAGTGCTCGTGGGCCGTTGGGGTCCGAGACCCAGTACTTC. Translation gives CSARGPLGSETQYF.

This clonotype was counted only a few times. The chain links TRBV29-1 to TRBJ1-2; perhaps TRBD1 as D (5 bases). From germline, CDR1 is SQVTM and CDR2 ANQGSEA. The CDR3 totals 13 residues. The ends were cut back, 6 bases at V and 4 bases at J, with 15 bases in the middle. DNA of the CDR3: TGCAGCGTCGGCTCCGGTAGGGGCTATGGCTACACCTTC. Amino acids: CSVGSGRGYGYTF.

The genes are TRBV7-3 and TRBJ2-3; tentatively, D is TRBD2 (5 bases). Germline CDR1 and CDR2: SGHTA and FQGTGA. The CDR3 runs 15 residues. The V end lost 0 bases, the J end lost 3 bases, and 10 bases lay between the germline ends. The CDR3 spells CASSLTPTGTDTQYF. The CDR3 DNA reads TGTGCCAGCAGCTTAACCCCGACGGGGACAGATACGCAGTATTTT.

Notes on this clonotype: This could be a read error, since a much larger clone is one nucleotide away. J is TRBJ1-1 and V is TRBV7-6; 8 bases are a match to TRBD1. The CDR3 covers 14 residues. Germline CDR1 reads SGHVS; CDR2 reads FNYEAQ. The J segment lost 5 bases and the V segment lost 5 bases, leaving 7 bases of the junction unmatched. The CDR3 is CASSPADRVTEAFF. Here the CDR3 DNA reads TGTGCCAGCAGCCCAGCGGACAGGGTGACTGAAGCTTTCTTT.

This clonotype occurred a few times. This sequence joins TRBV12-3 or TRBV12-4 and TRBJ1-5, with TRBD1 as a possible D gene (6 bases). The CDR3 has 15 amino acids. V lost 4 bases and J 0 bases, leaving 10 bases between the germline ends. The CDR3 loop is CASSWTAGSNQPQHF. CDR3 nucleotide sequence: TGTGCCAGCAGTTGGACAGCGGGTAGCAATCAGCCCCAGCATTTT.

This clonotype was counted only a few times. The rearrangement links TRBV2 to TRBJ2-2; D unclear. V was shortened by 7 bases and J by 6 bases, with 15 bases between the two germline ends. The V gene's germline CDR1 is SNHLY and CDR2 FYNNEI. The CDR3 consists of 14 residues. CDR3: CASTRSPPPGELFF. For the CDR3, the DNA is TGTGCCAGCACGCGGAGCCCTCCACCCGGGGAGCTGTTTTTT.

The V and J genes are TRBV12-3 or TRBV12-4 and TRBJ1-2; the match to TRBD1 covers 9 bases. Trimming removed 5 bases from V and 4 bases from J; junction bases left unmatched: 11. The CDR3 spans 16 residues. The CDR3 reads CASSPPHGTGSYGYTF. CDR3 sequence (DNA): TGTGCCAGCAGTCCCCCTCACGGGACAGGGAGCTATGGCTACACCTTC.

The chain combines TRBV7-9 with TRBJ1-2, with D maybe TRBD1 (6 bases). Trimming took off 6 bases at V and 3 bases at J, with 17 bases between the two ends. Germline V gene data show CDR1 as SEHNR and CDR2 as FQNEAQ (reference sequence). The CDR3 has 15 amino acids. The CDR3 DNA is TGTGCCAGCAGTCGGGCGGGGGCTGAGGACTATGGCTACACCTTC. Translated, it gives CASSRAGAEDYGYTF.

CDR3 nucleotide sequence: TGCAGCGTCGGACTGGGGGATCAGCCCCAGCATTTT. Its protein product is CSVGLGDQPQHF. The chain recombines TRBV29-1 with TRBJ1-5, with D possibly being TRBD1 (5 bases). Germline loops: CDR1 SQVTM, CDR2 ANQGSEA. This CDR3 comprises 12 residues. Trimming removed 6 bases at V and 5 bases at J, with 11 bases between.

This clonotype showed up just a few times. V is TRBV7-9 and J is TRBJ2-4; unclear D gene. The DNA end is a closer match to TRBJ2-7, so the J assignment may be wrong. There are 13 residues in the CDR3. From germline, CDR1 is SEHNR and CDR2 FQNEAQ (reference sequence). CDR3 in amino acids: CASGSRTATEQYF. The CDR3 coding sequence is TGTGCCAGCGGCTCCAGAACTGCCACCGAGCAGTACTTC.

The CDR3 coding sequence is TGTGCCAGCAGTGCAGGTGGGTGGGCGTACGAGCAGTACTTC. It codes for CASSAGGWAYEQYF. The genes are TRBV27 and TRBJ2-7; unclear D gene. Germline V lookup: CDR1 MNHEY, CDR2 SMNVEV (reference sequence). V shed 5 bases and J shed 4 bases, with 15 bases lying between them. The CDR3 consists of 14 residues.

The chain recombines TRBV5-1 with TRBJ2-5, with D perhaps TRBD2 (6 bases). The last part of the DNA fits TRBJ2-7 better; the J call may be wrong. CDR3 length: 15 amino acids. Germline CDR1 SGHRS, CDR2 YFSETQ. The DNA for the CDR3 is TGCGCCAGCAGGCTGTCGGGAGCGTCCTCCTACGAGCAGTACTTC. This codes for CASRLSGASSYEQYF.

The chain is built from TRBV20-1 and TRBJ2-5; the match to TRBD2 covers 7 bases. Trimming removed 3 bases from V and 4 bases from J; junction bases left unmatched: 11. The CDR3 extends over 15 amino acids. The germline V gene encodes CDR1 DFQATT and CDR2 SNEGSKA (reference sequence). The CDR3 region has the DNA TGCAGTGCTAGGAGGGGAGGGGTAGGGGCAGAGACCCAGTACTTC. This sequence encodes CSARRGGVGAETQYF.

The rearrangement uses TRBV2 and TRBJ2-4; maybe TRBD1 (5 bases). The last part of the DNA fits TRBJ2-7 better; the J call may be wrong. The CDR3 is 12 amino acids. CDR1 SNHLY and CDR2 FYNNEI come from the germline V gene. The CDR3 protein is CASRETDYEQYF. The CDR3 DNA reads TGTGCCAGCAGGGAGACAGACTACGAGCAGTACTTC.